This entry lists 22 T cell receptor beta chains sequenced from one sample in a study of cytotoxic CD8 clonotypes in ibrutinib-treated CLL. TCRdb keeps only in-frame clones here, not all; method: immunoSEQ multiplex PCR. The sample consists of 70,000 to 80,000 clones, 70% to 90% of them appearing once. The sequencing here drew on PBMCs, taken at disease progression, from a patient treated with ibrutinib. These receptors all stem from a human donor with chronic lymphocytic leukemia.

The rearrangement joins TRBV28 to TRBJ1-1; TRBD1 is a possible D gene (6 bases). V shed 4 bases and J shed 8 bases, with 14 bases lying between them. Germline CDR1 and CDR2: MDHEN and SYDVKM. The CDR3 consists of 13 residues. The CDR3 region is CASSSGQLEEAFF. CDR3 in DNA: TGTGCCAGCAGTTCAGGACAGTTGGAGGAAGCTTTCTTT.

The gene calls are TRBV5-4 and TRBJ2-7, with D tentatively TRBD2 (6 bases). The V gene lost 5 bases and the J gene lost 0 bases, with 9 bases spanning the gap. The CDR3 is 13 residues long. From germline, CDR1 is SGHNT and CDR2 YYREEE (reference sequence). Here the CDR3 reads CASRAGPSYEQYF. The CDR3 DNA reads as TGTGCCAGCAGGGCGGGACCCTCCTACGAGCAGTACTTC.

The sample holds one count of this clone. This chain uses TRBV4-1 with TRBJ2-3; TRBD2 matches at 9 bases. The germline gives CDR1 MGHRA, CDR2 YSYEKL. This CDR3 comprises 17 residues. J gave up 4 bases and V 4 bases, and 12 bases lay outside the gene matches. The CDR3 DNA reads TGCGCCAGCAGCCCCTCTGGTACTAGCGGGTTCGCAGATACGCAGTATTTT. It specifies CASSPSGTSGFADTQYF.

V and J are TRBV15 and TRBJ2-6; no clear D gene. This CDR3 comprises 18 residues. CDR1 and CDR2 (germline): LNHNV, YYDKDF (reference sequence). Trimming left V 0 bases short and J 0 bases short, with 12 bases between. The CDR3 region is CATSRDHGASSGANVLTF. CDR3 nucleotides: TGTGCCACCAGCAGAGACCACGGAGCGAGCTCTGGGGCCAACGTCCTGACTTTC.

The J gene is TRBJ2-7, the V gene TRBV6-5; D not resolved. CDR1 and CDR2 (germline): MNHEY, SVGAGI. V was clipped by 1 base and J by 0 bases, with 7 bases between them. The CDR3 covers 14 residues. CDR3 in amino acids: CASSYLDSSYEQYF. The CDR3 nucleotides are TGTGCCAGCAGTTACTTGGATAGCTCCTACGAGCAGTACTTC.

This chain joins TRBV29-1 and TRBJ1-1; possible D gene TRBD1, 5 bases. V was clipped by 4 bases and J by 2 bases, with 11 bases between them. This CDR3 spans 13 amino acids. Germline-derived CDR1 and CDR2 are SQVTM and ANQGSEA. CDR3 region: CSVGGRPNTEAFF. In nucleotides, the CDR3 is TGCAGCGTTGGGGGCAGGCCAAACACTGAAGCTTTCTTT.

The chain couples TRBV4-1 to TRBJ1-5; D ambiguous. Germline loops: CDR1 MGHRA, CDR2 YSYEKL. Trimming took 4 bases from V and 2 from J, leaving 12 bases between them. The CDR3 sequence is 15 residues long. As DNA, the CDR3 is TGCGCCAGCAGCCTCTCTCCGGTGGGCAATCAGCCCCAGCATTTT. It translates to CASSLSPVGNQPQHF.

The CDR3, as DNA: TGTGCCAGCAGTGGGACGGGGAACACCGGGGAGCTGTTTTTT. This codes for CASSGTGNTGELFF. The J gene is TRBJ2-2, the V gene TRBV2, with D hard to call. Per the germline V gene, CDR1 is SNHLY and CDR2 is FYNNEI. The CDR3 is 14 residues long. The germline V and J ends were trimmed by 4 bases and 1 base, with 7 bases remaining between them.

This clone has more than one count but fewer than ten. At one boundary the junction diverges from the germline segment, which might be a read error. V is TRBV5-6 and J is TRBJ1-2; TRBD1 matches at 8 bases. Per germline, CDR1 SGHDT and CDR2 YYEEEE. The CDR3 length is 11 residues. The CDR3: CASSLGDRPDF. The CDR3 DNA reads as TGTGCCAGCAGCTTGGGGGACAGGCCTGACTTC.

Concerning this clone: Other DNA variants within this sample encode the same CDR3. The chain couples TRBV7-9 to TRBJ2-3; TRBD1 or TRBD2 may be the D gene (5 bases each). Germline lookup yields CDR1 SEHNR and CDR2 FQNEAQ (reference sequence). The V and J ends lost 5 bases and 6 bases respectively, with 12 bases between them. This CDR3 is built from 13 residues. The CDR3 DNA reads TGTGCCAGCAGCCCCCGGGGACCCGATACGCAGTATTTT. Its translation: CASSPRGPDTQYF. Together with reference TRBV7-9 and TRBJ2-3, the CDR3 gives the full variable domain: DTGVSQNPRHKITKRGQNVTFRCDPISEHNRLYWYRQTLGQGPEFLTYFQNEAQLEKSRLLSDRFSAERPKGSFSTLEIQRTEQGDSAMYLCASSPRGPDTQYFGPGTRLTVL.

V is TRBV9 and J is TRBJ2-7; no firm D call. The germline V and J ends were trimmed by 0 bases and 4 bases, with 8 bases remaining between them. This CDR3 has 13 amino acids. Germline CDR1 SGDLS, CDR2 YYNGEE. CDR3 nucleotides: TGTGCCAGCAGCGTAGCTCAAGGTTACGAGCAGTACTTC. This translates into CASSVAQGYEQYF.

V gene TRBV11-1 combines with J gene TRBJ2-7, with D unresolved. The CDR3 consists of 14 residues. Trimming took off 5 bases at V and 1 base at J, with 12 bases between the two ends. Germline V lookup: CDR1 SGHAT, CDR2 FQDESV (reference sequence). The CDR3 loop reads CASSRAGLSYEQYF. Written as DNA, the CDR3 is TGTGCCAGCAGCCGAGCCGGGCTATCCTACGAGCAGTACTTC.

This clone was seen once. The CDR3 DNA reads as TGTGCCTGGAGTGAGGCCTGGCCGGGCAATGAGCAGTTCTTC. This encodes CAWSEAWPGNEQFF. This chain uses TRBV30 with TRBJ2-1; D is unresolved. V was trimmed by 1 base and J by 6 bases, leaving 13 bases between them. The CDR3 consists of 14 residues. Germline values: CDR1 GTSNPN, CDR2 SVGIG (reference sequence).

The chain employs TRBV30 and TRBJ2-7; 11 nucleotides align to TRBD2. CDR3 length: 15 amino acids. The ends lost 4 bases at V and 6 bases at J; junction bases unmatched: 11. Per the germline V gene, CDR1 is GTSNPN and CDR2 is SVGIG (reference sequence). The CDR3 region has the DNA TGTGCCTGGAAGACAACCAGCGGACTAGCGGGCGAGCAGTACTTC. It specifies CAWKTTSGLAGEQYF.

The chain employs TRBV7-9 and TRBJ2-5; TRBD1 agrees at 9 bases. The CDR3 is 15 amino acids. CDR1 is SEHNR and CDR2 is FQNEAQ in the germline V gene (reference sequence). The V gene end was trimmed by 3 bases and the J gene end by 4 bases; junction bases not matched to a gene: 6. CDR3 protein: CASSFGTGLGETQYF. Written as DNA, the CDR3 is TGTGCCAGCAGCTTCGGGACAGGGTTGGGAGAGACCCAGTACTTC.

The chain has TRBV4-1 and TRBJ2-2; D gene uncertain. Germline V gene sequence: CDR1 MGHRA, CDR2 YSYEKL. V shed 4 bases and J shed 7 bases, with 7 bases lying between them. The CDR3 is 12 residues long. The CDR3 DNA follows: TGCGCCAGCAGCCCCTTTAGCGGGGAGCTGTTTTTT. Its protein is CASSPFSGELFF.

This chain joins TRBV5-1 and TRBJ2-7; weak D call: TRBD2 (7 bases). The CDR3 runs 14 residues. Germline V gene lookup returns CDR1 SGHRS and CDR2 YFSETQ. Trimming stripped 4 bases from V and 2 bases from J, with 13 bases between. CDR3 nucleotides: TGCGCCAGCAGCAGCCGGGGGGACACCTACGAGCAGTACTTC. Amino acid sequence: CASSSRGDTYEQYF.

The CDR3 DNA follows: TGTGCCAGCAGTTTTCTGGACAGGGAAGGCAATCAGCCCCAGCATTTT. It yields the protein CASSFLDREGNQPQHF. The V call is TRBV5-6, the J call TRBJ1-5; 8 nucleotides match TRBD1. Germline V gene data show CDR1 as SGHDT and CDR2 as YYEEEE. The CDR3 length is 16 residues. Losses at the gene ends were 5 bases for V and 2 bases for J; bases not matched to a gene: 9.

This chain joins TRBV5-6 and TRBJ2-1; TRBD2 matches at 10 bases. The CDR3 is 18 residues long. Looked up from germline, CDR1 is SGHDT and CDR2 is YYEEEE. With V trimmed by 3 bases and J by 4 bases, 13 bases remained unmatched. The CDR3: CASSSTPSSGRGYNEQFF. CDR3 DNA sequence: TGTGCCAGCAGCTCGACCCCTTCTAGCGGGAGAGGTTACAATGAGCAGTTCTTC.

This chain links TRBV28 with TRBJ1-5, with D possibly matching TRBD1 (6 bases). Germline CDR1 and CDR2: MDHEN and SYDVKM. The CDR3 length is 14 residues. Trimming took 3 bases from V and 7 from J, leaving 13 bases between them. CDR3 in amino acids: CASSFSTGWQPQHF. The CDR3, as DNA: TGTGCCAGCAGTTTCTCGACAGGCTGGCAGCCCCAGCATTTT.

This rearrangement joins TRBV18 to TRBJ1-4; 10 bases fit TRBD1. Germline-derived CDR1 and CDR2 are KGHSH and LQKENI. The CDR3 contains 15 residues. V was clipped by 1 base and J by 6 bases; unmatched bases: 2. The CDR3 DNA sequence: TGTGCCAGCTCACCACTGGACAGGGGGGATGAAAAACTGTTTTTT. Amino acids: CASSPLDRGDEKLFF.

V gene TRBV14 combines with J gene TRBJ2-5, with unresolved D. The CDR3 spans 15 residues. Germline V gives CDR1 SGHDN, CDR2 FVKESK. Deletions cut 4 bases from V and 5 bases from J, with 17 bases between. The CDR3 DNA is TGTGCCAGCAGCCCTTGGACCCCCTCCGGGGAGACCCAGTACTTC. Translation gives CASSPWTPSGETQYF.